One sample yielded the 21 T cell receptor beta chains listed below, sequenced in a study of shared clonotypes between healthy human individuals. Measured with immunoSEQ multiplex PCR; TCRdb has only the in-frame clones, and not every one. The sample includes about 590,000 clones, less than 97% of them seen just once. In the naive CD8 group, cells lacked CD45RO and were positively selected for CCR7, so terminally differentiated effector memory CD45RA+ cells were left out. Sequenced: naive CD8+ T cells sorted from blood. These receptors were collected from a woman aged 25 to 39 in good health.

The gene calls are TRBV4-2 and TRBJ2-1, with 10 bases matching TRBD2. Germline CDR1 is LGHNA and CDR2 is YNFKEQ. Losses at the gene ends were 1 base for V and 5 bases for J; bases not matched to a gene: 11. This CDR3 spans 18 amino acids. DNA of the CDR3: TGTGCCAGCAGCCAAGTGGCTAGCGGGAGAACTTTGGACAATGAGCAGTTCTTC. Protein: CASSQVASGRTLDNEQFF.

This chain links TRBV6-1 with TRBJ2-1; D is uncertain. V was trimmed by 6 bases and J by 0 bases, leaving 9 bases between them. Germline loops: CDR1 MNHNS, CDR2 SASEGT. The CDR3 covers 14 residues. CDR3 sequence: CASSQRNSYNEQFF. Written as DNA, the CDR3 is TGTGCCAGCAGCCAAAGGAACTCCTACAATGAGCAGTTCTTC.

The chain is built from TRBV27 and TRBJ2-3, with 10 bases that match TRBD2. The germline V gene has CDR1 MNHEY and CDR2 SMNVEV (reference sequence). The CDR3 totals 20 residues. V trimming: 5 bases; J trimming: 4 bases; junction bases outside the gene matches: 21. This CDR3 is CASSLTGLARELNVADTQYF. Written as DNA, the CDR3 is TGTGCCAGCAGTCTGACGGGACTAGCGAGAGAGCTTAATGTTGCAGATACGCAGTATTTT.

The CDR3 sequence is CASSTLGSGGYNEQFF. For the CDR3, the DNA is TGTGCCAGCTCCACCCTGGGAAGCGGGGGCTACAATGAGCAGTTCTTC. The genes are TRBV27 and TRBJ2-1, with 8 nucleotides matching TRBD2. This CDR3 comprises 16 residues. Trimming took 8 bases from V and 3 from J; bases not matched to a gene: 12. CDR1 MNHEY and CDR2 SMNVEV come from the germline V gene (reference sequence).

V and J are TRBV29-1 and TRBJ2-2, with D tentatively TRBD1 or TRBD2 (5 bases each). Looked up from germline, CDR1 is SQVTM and CDR2 is ANQGSEA. The CDR3 consists of 12 residues. V lost 8 bases and J 2 bases, leaving 9 bases between the germline ends. CDR3 nucleotides: TGCAGCATCCGGGGCAACACCGGGGAGCTGTTTTTT. This encodes CSIRGNTGELFF.

The V and J genes are TRBV7-9 and TRBJ1-1, with 7 bases aligning to TRBD1. V lost 5 bases and J lost 5; bases outside the gene matches: 20. Germline loops: CDR1 SEHNR, CDR2 FQNEAQ (reference sequence). The CDR3 totals 18 residues. The DNA of the CDR3 is TGTGCCAGCAGCCGAGCGAGTTTACGGGGACAGAACTGGACTGAAGCTTTCTTT. This sequence encodes CASSRASLRGQNWTEAFF.

The chain combines TRBV5-6 with TRBJ1-4; a weak D match, TRBD1 (5 bases). Germline V gene sequence: CDR1 SGHDT, CDR2 YYEEEE. There are 15 residues in the CDR3. Trimming stripped 3 bases from V and 6 bases from J, with 15 bases between. CDR3 amino acids: CASSSPGTTDEKLFF. The CDR3 DNA reads TGTGCCAGCAGCTCCCCCGGGACCACCGATGAAAAACTGTTTTTT.

The genes are TRBV19 and TRBJ2-1; D is unresolved. Trimming took 5 bases from V and 10 from J, leaving 15 bases between them. The CDR3 sequence is 13 residues long. CDR1 LNHDA and CDR2 SQIVND come from the germline V gene (reference sequence). The CDR3 loop is CASSVGESYEQFF. The CDR3, as DNA: TGTGCCAGTAGTGTGGGTGAAAGTTACGAGCAGTTCTTC. Full variable domain (missing parts from reference TRBV19 and TRBJ2-1): DGGITQSPKYLFRKEGQNVTLSCEQNLNHDAMYWYRQDPGQGLRLIYYSQIVNDFQKGDIAEGYSVSREKKESFPLTVTSAQKNPTAFYLCASSVGESYEQFFGPGTRLTVL.

This chain links TRBV15 with TRBJ2-7; the match to TRBD2 covers 12 bases. The CDR3 has 16 amino acids. Germline values: CDR1 LNHNV, CDR2 YYDKDF (reference sequence). V gave up 3 bases and J gave up 5 bases; unmatched junction bases: 8. The CDR3 loop is CATSSLWTSGINEQYF. Here the CDR3 DNA reads TGTGCCACCAGCAGCCTATGGACTAGCGGGATTAACGAGCAGTACTTC.

V is TRBV2 and J is TRBJ2-1, with D unclear. The germline V gene has CDR1 SNHLY and CDR2 FYNNEI. The CDR3 consists of 13 residues. V lost 8 bases, J lost 6 bases, and 14 bases lay in between. In DNA, the CDR3 is TGTGCCAGCCCTACCCTGGATAGCAATGAGCAGTTCTTC. Encoded protein: CASPTLDSNEQFF.

This sequence joins TRBV9 and TRBJ2-7; 7 bases map to TRBD1. The V gene's germline CDR1 is SGDLS and CDR2 YYNGEE. J lost 5 bases, V lost 0 bases, and 11 bases had no gene match. The CDR3 contains 16 residues. The CDR3 bases are TGTGCCAGCAGCGTAGCTAAGGGGGCGCTGAGTAACGAGCAGTACTTC. Its protein product is CASSVAKGALSNEQYF.

V and J are TRBV5-1 and TRBJ2-3, with 10 bases fitting TRBD2. CDR3 length: 16 amino acids. Unmatched junction bases numbered 9, after V lost 4 bases and J lost 4 bases. Germline V gene sequence: CDR1 SGHRS, CDR2 YFSETQ. In DNA, the CDR3 is TGCGCCAGCAGCGCCCCTAGCGGGGGAGGGCCAGATACGCAGTATTTT. It codes for CASSAPSGGGPDTQYF.

On this clone: The sample has other DNA sequences that encode this CDR3 too. The chain couples TRBV27 to TRBJ1-1, with D uncertain. V was shortened by 2 bases and J by 1 base, with 5 bases between the two germline ends. CDR1 is MNHEY and CDR2 is SMNVEV in the germline V gene (reference sequence). The CDR3 sequence is 13 residues long. CDR3 DNA sequence: TGTGCCAGCAGTTTAGGCAGGAACACTGAAGCTTTCTTT. Amino acids: CASSLGRNTEAFF.

V is TRBV7-9 and J is TRBJ2-7; 8 positions match TRBD2. The J segment lost 3 bases and the V segment lost 5 bases, leaving 6 bases of the junction unmatched. Germline V gene lookup returns CDR1 SEHNR and CDR2 FQNEAQ (reference sequence). This CDR3 spans 14 amino acids. In DNA form, the CDR3 reads TGTGCCAGCAGCCGACCGGGAGGGCTCTACGAGCAGTACTTC. Protein product: CASSRPGGLYEQYF. The complete variable domain, with remaining parts taken from reference TRBV7-9 and TRBJ2-7, reads DTGVSQNPRHKITKRGQNVTFRCDPISEHNRLYWYRQTLGQGPEFLTYFQNEAQLEKSRLLSDRFSAERPKGSFSTLEIQRTEQGDSAMYLCASSRPGGLYEQYFGPGTRLTVT.

This clone showed up just a few times. This chain connects TRBV7-9 to TRBJ2-2, with 8 bases identical to TRBD1. CDR1 is SEHNR, CDR2 FQNEAQ, per germline (reference sequence). The CDR3 has 17 amino acids. The V and J ends lost 4 bases and 1 base, in that order; junction bases with no gene match: 8. CDR3 DNA: TGTGCCAGCAGCTCCCCGGACAGGGTCCTGAACACCGGGGAGCTGTTTTTT. Residues: CASSSPDRVLNTGELFF.

The chain uses TRBV5-6 and TRBJ1-1, with 10 bases matching TRBD1. Germline assignment: CDR1 SGHDT and CDR2 YYEEEE. The V gene end was trimmed by 4 bases and the J gene end by 6 bases; junction bases not matched to a gene: 6. The CDR3 extends over 14 amino acids. CDR3 sequence reads: CASSLGQGDAEAFF. Here the CDR3 DNA reads TGTGCCAGCAGCCTTGGACAGGGGGACGCTGAAGCTTTCTTT.

Concerning this clone itself: Other DNA sequences within the sample encode an identical CDR3. The chain uses TRBV5-6 and TRBJ1-3; a possible D gene is TRBD1 (5 bases). This CDR3 contains 14 residues. Germline assignment: CDR1 SGHDT and CDR2 YYEEEE. Trimming left V 0 bases short and J 2 bases short, with 6 bases between. Here the CDR3 DNA reads TGTGCCAGCAGCTTGGTAGGGGCTGGAAACACCATATATTTT. The encoded protein is CASSLVGAGNTIYF.

The chain has TRBV15 and TRBJ2-7, with D possibly being TRBD1 or TRBD2 (5 bases each). Germline lookup yields CDR1 LNHNV and CDR2 YYDKDF (reference sequence). V lost 0 bases and J lost 0, with 12 bases in between. The CDR3 runs 16 residues. CDR3 amino acids: CATSRDWGSSSYEQYF. CDR3 sequence (DNA): TGTGCCACCAGCAGAGATTGGGGGAGTAGCTCCTACGAGCAGTACTTC.

This clone was counted once. This chain joins TRBV19 and TRBJ2-1; the match to TRBD2 covers 11 bases. Trimming cost V 3 bases and J 0 bases; bases outside gene matches: 4. This CDR3 spans 17 amino acids. Germline V lookup: CDR1 LNHDA, CDR2 SQIVND (reference sequence). Here the CDR3 reads CASSIPGTSGSYNEQFF. The CDR3 region has the DNA TGTGCCAGTAGTATCCCTGGGACTAGCGGCTCCTACAATGAGCAGTTCTTC.

CDR3 residues: CASSLYPETYEQYF. DNA for the CDR3: TGCGCCAGCAGCTTGTACCCGGAAACCTACGAGCAGTACTTC. The chain is built from TRBV5-1 and TRBJ2-7; D is unresolved. Deletions cut 1 base from V and 2 bases from J, with 10 bases between. Germline V gives CDR1 SGHRS, CDR2 YFSETQ. This CDR3 has 14 amino acids. The full variable domain, in which reference TRBV5-1 and TRBJ2-7 provide the parts outside the CDR3, is KAGVTQTPRYLIKTRGQQVTLSCSPISGHRSVSWYQQTPGQGLQFLFEYFSETQRNKGNFPGRFSGRQFSNSRSEMNVSTLELGDSALYLCASSLYPETYEQYFGPGTRLTVT.

The chain is built from TRBV6-6 and TRBJ1-5, with D maybe TRBD1 (5 bases). Germline V gene data show CDR1 as MNHNY and CDR2 as SVGAGI (reference sequence). The CDR3 has 16 amino acids. Trimming shortened V by 2 bases and J by 5 bases, and 16 bases separated the two germline ends. The CDR3 here is CASSYGAGKGDQPQHF. In nucleotides, the CDR3 is TGTGCCAGCAGTTACGGGGCAGGAAAAGGGGATCAGCCCCAGCATTTT.